The clone carrying this TCR beta chain came up a few times. Its antigen remains unknown. This sample stems from a study of T cells in Graves' hyperthyroidism and ophthalmopathy. Points from the study as a whole: The majority of expanded thyroid clonotypes above 0.001 also appeared in blood.

Amplification targeted TCR beta CDR3 regions from RNA transcripts. The HTBI set primed first-round TCR CDR3 RT-PCR. One entry per CDR3 protein results from TCRdb running MiXCR on the multiplex PCR reads. The sample consists of 280,000 or so distinct CDR3 sequences, roughly 15% of them appearing once. Subjects aged 18 to 65 presented with newly diagnosed hyperthyroidism of less than 2 months' duration. Not enrolled were patients with uncontrolled infection, other autoimmune disease, pregnancy or lactation. The blood sample predates any ophthalmopathy symptoms, coming from first hyperthyroidism diagnosis. Specimen: blood. This sequence was found in a woman aged 45 to 65 with Graves' hyperthyroidism that later progressed to Graves' ophthalmopathy.

Here the CDR3 reads CASSYSFGLAGGPATGELFF. As DNA, the CDR3 is TGTGCCAGCAGTTACTCATTTGGACTAGCGGGAGGGCCAGCCACCGGGGAGCTGTTTTTT. The V call is TRBV6-5, the J call TRBJ2-2; TRBD2 matches 15 bases. The CDR3 has 20 residues. The ends lost 0 bases at V and 4 bases at J; junction bases unmatched: 9. Germline CDR1 MNHEY, CDR2 SVGAGI.